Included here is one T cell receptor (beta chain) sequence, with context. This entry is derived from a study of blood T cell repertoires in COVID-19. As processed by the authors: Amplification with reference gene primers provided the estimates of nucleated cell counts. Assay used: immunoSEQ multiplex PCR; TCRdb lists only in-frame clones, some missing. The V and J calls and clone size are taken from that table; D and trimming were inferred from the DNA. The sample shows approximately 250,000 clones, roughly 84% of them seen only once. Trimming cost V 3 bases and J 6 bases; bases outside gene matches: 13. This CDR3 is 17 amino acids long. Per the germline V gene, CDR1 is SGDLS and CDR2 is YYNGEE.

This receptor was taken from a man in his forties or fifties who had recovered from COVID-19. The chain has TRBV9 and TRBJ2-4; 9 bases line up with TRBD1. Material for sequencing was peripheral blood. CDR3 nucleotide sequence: TGTGCCAGCAGCGGAGAAGGAAGGGACAGGGAAGGAAACATTCAGTACTTC. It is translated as CASSGEGRDREGNIQYF.